One sample yielded the 29 T cell receptor beta chains listed below, sequenced in a study of vaccination and CD4 T cells after COVID-19 (dated 2022 in TCRdb). Libraries were made using PCR. Sequencing used an Illumina iSeq 100. TCR sequencing of DNA from cultured CD4+ T cells used the Oncomine TCR Beta short-read assay at the Johns Hopkins FTIC core. The public reads were quality trimmed at Q25 with fastp and then assembled into clones with MiXCR by TCRdb, keeping productive beta chains. CDR3 protein duplicates are merged, each entry listing the most common genes and DNA. For this sample the table gives about 14,000 distinct CDR3 sequences, of which approximately 60% were detected only once. Less than 20% of the sample is held by the ten biggest clonotypes. The sample's treatment or condition label, decoded: approximately 11-day PBMC culture with coronavirus spike peptide pools or control peptides (ViraFEST assay).

Their antigen targets remain unknown. The specimen was CD4+ T cells from blood, cultured in vitro. These TCRs come from a human donor who had recovered from COVID-19.

This rearrangement joins TRBV6-1 to TRBJ2-1; perhaps TRBD2 as D (6 bases). V gave up 5 bases and J gave up 10 bases, with 18 bases separating them. CDR1 is MNHNS and CDR2 is SASEGT in the germline V gene. The CDR3 is made up of 14 amino acids. The DNA for the CDR3 is TGTGCCAGCAGTCCTACCCGACTAGTCCGAGAGCAGTTCTTC. Residues: CASSPTRLVREQFF.

About this clonotype itself: The CDR3 does not end in the conserved phenylalanine or tryptophan, so this is likely a read error. The CDR3 sequence: CASSPTGPSYEQYY. In DNA form, the CDR3 reads TGCGCCAGCAGCCCGACAGGCCCTTCCTACGAGCAGTACTAC. This chain connects TRBV4-1 to TRBJ2-7, with D perhaps TRBD1 (6 bases). Germline values: CDR1 MGHRA, CDR2 YSYEKL. Trimming removed 4 bases from V and 1 base from J, with 11 bases in between. CDR3 length: 14 amino acids.

The chain is built from TRBV7-8 and TRBJ1-2, with D perhaps TRBD1 (5 bases). The CDR3 spans 18 residues. Germline loops: CDR1 SGHVS, CDR2 FQNEAQ. V dropped 2 bases and J dropped 3 bases, with 22 bases sitting between them. The CDR3 nucleotides read TGTGCCAGCAGCTTAACGTCCTTTTGGACGGGGGGGGACTATGGCTACACCTTC. Protein: CASSLTSFWTGGDYGYTF.

The chain recombines TRBV7-9 with TRBJ1-6, with a weak D call TRBD1 (5 bases). V shed 0 bases and J shed 0 bases, with 15 bases lying between them. Germline V gene lookup returns CDR1 SEHNR and CDR2 FQNEAQ (reference sequence). CDR3 length: 19 amino acids. For the CDR3, the DNA is TGTGCCAGCAGCTTAGCATCCGGGACGGCGAGCTCCTATAATTCACCCCTCCACTTT. As protein: CASSLASGTASSYNSPLHF.

This chain connects TRBV28 to TRBJ1-5; D call uncertain. Per germline, CDR1 MDHEN and CDR2 SYDVKM. V lost 7 bases, J lost 0 bases, and 16 bases lay in between. The CDR3 extends over 16 amino acids. CDR3 protein: CASTIRGGGSNQPQHF. The CDR3 DNA follows: TGTGCCAGCACCATTCGCGGTGGTGGTAGCAATCAGCCCCAGCATTTT. The full variable domain, rest sourced from reference TRBV28 and TRBJ1-5, is DVKVTQSSRYLVKRTGEKVFLECVQDMDHENMFWYRQDPGLGLRLIYFSYDVKMKEKGDIPEGYSVSREKKERFSLILESASTNQTSMYLCASTIRGGGSNQPQHFGDGTRLSIL.

The chain joins TRBV27 to TRBJ1-2, with 7 nucleotides matching TRBD1. Germline values: CDR1 MNHEY, CDR2 SMNVEV (reference sequence). This CDR3 is 12 amino acids long. Trimming removed 4 bases from V and 12 bases from J; junction bases left unmatched: 8. This CDR3 is CASSSPGQGDTF. CDR3 coding DNA: TGTGCCAGCAGTTCCCCGGGGCAGGGGGACACCTTC.

The V call is TRBV15, the J call TRBJ1-2; no clear D. The length of the CDR3 is 13 residues. Trimming left V 0 bases short and J 1 base short, with 3 bases between. CDR1 is LNHNV and CDR2 is YYDKDF in the germline V gene (reference sequence). The CDR3 reads CATSRDVNYGYTF. In nucleotides, the CDR3 is TGTGCCACCAGCAGAGATGTTAACTATGGCTACACCTTC.

The chain employs TRBV5-4 and TRBJ1-2, with TRBD1 matching 7 bases. With 5 bases clipped from V and 7 bases from J, the junction kept 14 bases outside the gene matches. Germline CDR1 is SGHNT and CDR2 is YYREEE (reference sequence). CDR3 size: 15 residues. CDR3 in amino acids: CASRFNDRARSGYTF. The CDR3 DNA is TGTGCCAGCAGATTTAACGACAGGGCACGGAGTGGCTACACCTTC.

The chain joins TRBV15 to TRBJ2-1; no reliable D call. CDR3 length: 15 residues. V gave up 1 base and J gave up 2 bases, with 9 bases separating them. Germline CDR1 and CDR2: LNHNV and YYDKDF (reference sequence). The CDR3 nucleotides are TGTGCCACCAGCAGAGGCCTGACCCCCTACAATGAGCAGTTCTTC. This translates into CATSRGLTPYNEQFF.

Concerning this clonotype: One junction end does not reproduce the germline sequence, and a read error may be involved. The genes are TRBV6-1 and TRBJ2-4, with D perhaps TRBD1 or TRBD2 (6 bases each). The CDR3 is 15 residues long. Germline V gene lookup returns CDR1 MNHNS and CDR2 SASEGT. Here the CDR3 reads CASREGGLAKNIQYF. The CDR3 region has the DNA TGTGCCAGCAGGGAAGGGGGGCTAGCCAAAAACATTCAGTACTTC.

There are a few counts of this clonotype. The gene calls are TRBV20-1 and TRBJ2-7; D tentatively reads TRBD1 or TRBD2 (5 bases each). The CDR3 covers 11 residues. V lost 6 bases, J lost 3 bases, and 9 bases lay in between. The germline V gene has CDR1 DFQATT and CDR2 SNEGSKA (reference sequence). The CDR3 loop reads CSARDVYEQYF. CDR3 nucleotide sequence: TGCAGTGCCAGGGACGTCTACGAGCAGTACTTC.

The genes are TRBV7-8 and TRBJ1-2, with 8 bases identical to TRBD1. The junction had 6 bases not matched to a gene; V was cut back by 5 bases and J by 4 bases. Germline CDR1 reads SGHVS; CDR2 reads FQNEAQ. The CDR3 runs to 14 residues. CDR3 sequence: CASSLYGQGYGYTF. Written as DNA, the CDR3 is TGTGCCAGCAGCCTATACGGACAGGGCTATGGCTACACCTTC.

The chain is built from TRBV20-1 and TRBJ2-7, with D tentatively TRBD1 or TRBD2 (6 bases each). This CDR3 spans 14 amino acids. The germline V gene encodes CDR1 DFQATT and CDR2 SNEGSKA (reference sequence). Trimming shortened V by 0 bases and J by 3 bases, and 12 bases separated the two germline ends. CDR3 in DNA: TGCAGTGCTAGAGACCCGGGGGCGAACTACGAGCAGTACTTC. Protein product: CSARDPGANYEQYF.

The rearrangement links TRBV12-3 or TRBV12-4 to TRBJ2-1; no firm D call. The CDR3 loop spans 13 amino acids. V lost 3 bases and J lost 3, with 6 bases in between. The CDR3, as DNA: TGTGCCAGCAGTTTGGGCCGCTACAATGAGCAGTTCTTC. Amino acid sequence: CASSLGRYNEQFF.

The gene calls are TRBV6-1 and TRBJ2-1; the match to TRBD2 covers 7 bases. With the DNA end fitting TRBJ2-7 better, the J assignment may be wrong. Germline V gene data show CDR1 as MNHNS and CDR2 as SASEGT. The CDR3 is made up of 15 amino acids. CDR3 nucleotide sequence: TGTGCCAGCAACTCGGCCGGGGTGGGGGGGGGCGAGCAGTACTTC. Protein sequence: CASNSAGVGGGEQYF.

J is TRBJ2-1 and V is TRBV20-1; D is tentatively TRBD1 or TRBD2 (5 bases each). The CDR3 loop spans 16 amino acids. The germline CDR1 and CDR2 sequences are DFQATT and SNEGSKA (reference sequence). V was cut by 0 bases and J by 0 bases, with 12 bases left in between. Here the CDR3 DNA reads TGCAGTGCTAGAGATGAGTGGGGGAGCTCCTACAATGAGCAGTTCTTC. Amino acid sequence: CSARDEWGSSYNEQFF.

This clonotype was observed a handful of times. In DNA, the CDR3 is TGCAGTGCTAGAGATGGGGGGCAGGGCCCCTACAATGAGCAGTTCTTC. It specifies CSARDGGQGPYNEQFF. The chain joins TRBV20-1 to TRBJ2-1; perhaps D is TRBD1 or TRBD2 (6 bases each). Germline V gives CDR1 DFQATT, CDR2 SNEGSKA (reference sequence). This CDR3 has 16 residues. Trimming shortened V by 0 bases and J by 2 bases, and 14 bases separated the two germline ends.

The chain carries TRBV15 and TRBJ1-1; D may be TRBD1 (5 bases). This CDR3 has 14 amino acids. Germline values: CDR1 LNHNV, CDR2 YYDKDF (reference sequence). Deletions cut 0 bases from V and 6 bases from J, with 11 bases between. The CDR3 DNA reads as TGTGCCACCAGCAGAGATCTCGGGGGAGCTGAAGCTTTCTTT. Translation: CATSRDLGGAEAFF.

This clonotype has a single count. The DNA for the CDR3 is TGTGCCAGCAGCCTCGTGGAGGCCGCATCTTACGAGCAGTACTTC. Amino acids: CASSLVEAASYEQYF. The genes are TRBV5-5 and TRBJ2-7, with D possibly TRBD2 on 5 matching bases. The CDR3 is made up of 15 amino acids. Germline CDR1 SGHKS, CDR2 YYEKEE (reference sequence). V lost 4 bases and J 4 bases, leaving 18 bases between the germline ends.

V and J are TRBV6-2 or TRBV6-3 and TRBJ1-5; 9 nucleotides line up with TRBD1. V trimming: 4 bases; J trimming: 7 bases; junction bases outside the gene matches: 8. Per germline, CDR1 MNHEY and CDR2 SVGEGT. The CDR3 length is 15 residues. The CDR3 sequence: CASSSRTGVSQPQHF. Here the CDR3 DNA reads TGTGCCAGCAGTTCGAGGACAGGGGTAAGCCAGCCCCAGCATTTT.

This clonotype came up a few times. The J gene is TRBJ2-5, the V gene TRBV6-1; the D call may be TRBD1 or TRBD2 (5 bases each). CDR3 length equals 15 residues. Per germline, CDR1 MNHNS and CDR2 SASEGT. V was shortened by 4 bases and J by 4 bases, with 16 bases between the two germline ends. CDR3 in amino acids: CASSVVSGLTETQYF. CDR3 bases: TGTGCCAGCAGTGTCGTGTCGGGGCTGACAGAGACCCAGTACTTC.

V and J are TRBV6-1 and TRBJ1-5; D possibly corresponds to TRBD1 (5 bases). This CDR3 region has 14 residues. The germline V gene has CDR1 MNHNS and CDR2 SASEGT. V was pared by 7 bases and J by 7 bases, with 17 bases between. This CDR3 is CASTERGGGQPQHF. The CDR3 bases are TGTGCCAGCACCGAACGCGGGGGTGGGCAGCCCCAGCATTTT.

This clonotype appeared a single time. The gene calls are TRBV6-4 and TRBJ2-1, with D perhaps TRBD1 (5 bases). There are 13 residues in the CDR3. V lost 3 bases, J lost 2 bases, and 5 bases lay in between. In germline, CDR1 is MRHNA, CDR2 SNTAGT. The CDR3 sequence: CASSEQAYNEQFF. CDR3 nucleotides: TGTGCCAGCAGTGAACAGGCCTACAATGAGCAGTTCTTC.

The table lists this clonotype with a count of one. The chain uses TRBV5-6 and TRBJ1-2, with 7 bases aligning to TRBD1. This CDR3 has 15 amino acids. Trimming removed 4 bases from V and 2 bases from J; junction bases left unmatched: 8. From germline, CDR1 is SGHDT and CDR2 YYEEEE. The CDR3 DNA reads TGTGCCAGCAGCAGAGGACAGGCAGTGAACTATGGCTACACCTTC. This sequence encodes CASSRGQAVNYGYTF.

The rearrangement uses TRBV30 and TRBJ1-6; D is possibly TRBD1 (5 bases). Germline V gene sequence: CDR1 GTSNPN, CDR2 SVGIG (reference sequence). The CDR3 length is 16 residues. Trimming removed 1 base from V and 7 bases from J, with 17 bases in between. CDR3 residues: CAWSGLGDSRNSPLHF. CDR3 nucleotides: TGTGCCTGGAGTGGATTAGGGGACTCAAGGAATTCACCCCTCCACTTT.

In its sample, this clonotype was seen once. The V and J genes are TRBV2 and TRBJ1-1; TRBD1 agrees at 10 bases. This CDR3 spans 14 amino acids. Germline V gene lookup returns CDR1 SNHLY and CDR2 FYNNEI. V was pared by 7 bases and J by 4 bases, with 6 bases of the junction left unmatched. The CDR3: CASTWTGGGTEAFF. CDR3 DNA: TGTGCCAGCACCTGGACAGGGGGGGGCACTGAAGCTTTCTTT.

This clonotype was observed a handful of times. The CDR3 is CASSEGMAPLHF. CDR3 bases: TGTGCCAGCAGTGAGGGAATGGCACCCCTCCACTTT. The chain carries TRBV6-1 and TRBJ1-6; no clear D. The CDR3 length is 12 residues. Germline V gives CDR1 MNHNS, CDR2 SASEGT. The V gene lost 3 bases and the J gene lost 11 bases, with 8 bases spanning the gap.

DNA for the CDR3: TGTGCCACCAGTGATGTGGATGAGCAGTTCTTC. Amino acid sequence: CATSDVDEQFF. The chain has TRBV24-1 and TRBJ2-1; D not certain. The CDR3 runs 11 residues. V gave up 3 bases and J gave up 8 bases, with 4 bases separating them. Per germline, CDR1 KGHDR and CDR2 SFDVKD.

This clonotype came up once. This rearrangement joins TRBV20-1 to TRBJ1-5, with unresolved D. V gave up 6 bases and J gave up 1 base, with 16 bases separating them. Germline assignment: CDR1 DFQATT and CDR2 SNEGSKA (reference sequence). The CDR3 loop spans 15 amino acids. The CDR3 region has the DNA TGCAGTGCCCGACTTTCGGGGATAAGCAATCAGCCCCAGCATTTT. Translating it yields CSARLSGISNQPQHF.